The T cell receptor beta chain under discussion was sequenced for a study of cytomegalovirus exposure and HLA in healthy donors. A multiplex PCR was run with 60 Vbeta primers and 13 Jbeta primers. Libraries were prepared by immunoSEQ multiplex PCR; TCRdb keeps only in-frame clonotypes and omits some of them. This sample has about 160,000 clones, with about 85% found just once. Germline V gives CDR1 LNHNV, CDR2 YYDKDF (reference sequence). This CDR3 spans 14 amino acids. The V gene end was trimmed by 3 bases and the J gene end by 3 bases; junction bases not matched to a gene: 1. General study results and limits: Beyond CMV serostatus, there was no information to go on about immune exposure.

With respect to this clone: The target antigen is unknown.

The V gene is TRBV15, the J gene TRBJ2-7; the match to TRBD1 covers 11 bases. This clonotype was obtained from a boy younger than 10 in good health and CMV-seronegative. Sequenced material: PBMCs. The CDR3: CATSRDRGHYEQYF. The CDR3 bases are TGTGCCACCAGCAGGGACAGGGGGCACTACGAGCAGTACTTC. Based on the CDR3 plus reference TRBV15 and TRBJ2-7, the full variable domain is DAMVIQNPRYQVTQFGKPVTLSCSQTLNHNVMYWYQQKSSQAPKLLFHYYDKDFNNEADTPDNFQSRRPNTSFCFLDIRSPGLGDTAMYLCATSRDRGHYEQYFGPGTRLTVT.